Below, one TCR beta chain is given with its context. This entry belongs to a study of CXCR3-negative and CXCR3-positive naive CD8 T cells. Carrying UMI labels, the TRB cDNA libraries were prepared through 5' RACE. TCRdb reprocessed the 5' RACE reads and reports one entry per CDR3 protein, with no DNA. This specimen shows 130,000 or so distinct CDR3 sequences; the ten leading clones hold 0.45% to 0.55%. The germline V gene has CDR1 SGHVS and CDR2 FNYEAQ. The CDR3 is 18 residues long. Sequenced: naive CXCR3- CD8+ T cells from blood. Noted subset: CD45RO-CCR7+CD27+CD95- naive CD8+ T cells lacking CXCR3 (TNR3-). The TCR sequence derives from a human donor in good health. Some clones in this sample may be carry-over from other donors' samples. V usage is TRBV7-6 and J usage is TRBJ2-3; the D gene TCRdb calls, TRBD2, cannot be checked with no DNA. CDR3 sequence reads: CASSLGLAGGPGTDTQYF.